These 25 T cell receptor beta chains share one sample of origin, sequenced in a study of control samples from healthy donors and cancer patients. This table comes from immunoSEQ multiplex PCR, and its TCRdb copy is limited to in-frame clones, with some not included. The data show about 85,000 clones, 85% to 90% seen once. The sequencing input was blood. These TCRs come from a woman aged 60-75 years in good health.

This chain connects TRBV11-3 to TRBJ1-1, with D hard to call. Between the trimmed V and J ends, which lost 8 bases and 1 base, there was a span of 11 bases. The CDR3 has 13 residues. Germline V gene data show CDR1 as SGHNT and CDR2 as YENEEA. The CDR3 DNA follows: TGTGCCAGCGGGCGACAATCGAACACTGAAGCTTTCTTT. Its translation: CASGRQSNTEAFF.

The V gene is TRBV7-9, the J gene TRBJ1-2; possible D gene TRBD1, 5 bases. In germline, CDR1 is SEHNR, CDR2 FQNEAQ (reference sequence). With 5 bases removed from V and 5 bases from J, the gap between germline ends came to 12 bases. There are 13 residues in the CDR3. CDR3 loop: CASSPGTDYGYTF. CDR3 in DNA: TGTGCCAGCAGCCCCGGGACGGATTATGGCTACACCTTC.

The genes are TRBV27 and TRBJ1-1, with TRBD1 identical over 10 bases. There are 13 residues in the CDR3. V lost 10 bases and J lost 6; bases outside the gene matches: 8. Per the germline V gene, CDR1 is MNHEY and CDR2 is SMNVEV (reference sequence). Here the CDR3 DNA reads TGTGCCACCCTTAGACAGGGGGCAGCTGAAGCTTTCTTT. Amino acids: CATLRQGAAEAFF.

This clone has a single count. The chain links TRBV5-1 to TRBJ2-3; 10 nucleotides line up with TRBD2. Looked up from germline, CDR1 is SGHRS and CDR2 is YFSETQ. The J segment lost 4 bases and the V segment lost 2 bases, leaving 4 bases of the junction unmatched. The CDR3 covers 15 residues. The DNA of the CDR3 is TGCGCCAGCAGCTTCCTAGCGGGGGCCGCAGATACGCAGTATTTT. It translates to CASSFLAGAADTQYF.

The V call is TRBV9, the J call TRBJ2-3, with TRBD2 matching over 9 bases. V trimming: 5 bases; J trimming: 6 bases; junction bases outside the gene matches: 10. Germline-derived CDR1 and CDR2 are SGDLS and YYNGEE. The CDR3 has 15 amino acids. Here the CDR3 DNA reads TGTGCCAGCAGTTATAGCGGGAGAGGCTCCGATACGCAGTATTTT. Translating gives CASSYSGRGSDTQYF.

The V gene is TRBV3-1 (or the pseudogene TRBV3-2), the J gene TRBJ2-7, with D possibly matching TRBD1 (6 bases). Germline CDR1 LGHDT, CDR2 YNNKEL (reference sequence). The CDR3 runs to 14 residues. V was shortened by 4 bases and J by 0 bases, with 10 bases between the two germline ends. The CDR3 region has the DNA TGTGCCAGCAGCCGATCGGACAGCTCCTACGAGCAGTACTTC. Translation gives CASSRSDSSYEQYF.

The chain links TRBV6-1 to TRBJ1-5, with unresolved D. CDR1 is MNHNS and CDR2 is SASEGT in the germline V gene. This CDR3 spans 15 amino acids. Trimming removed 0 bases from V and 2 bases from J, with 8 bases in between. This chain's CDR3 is CASSEAVVGNQPQHF. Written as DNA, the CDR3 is TGTGCCAGCAGTGAAGCGGTGGTGGGCAATCAGCCCCAGCATTTT.

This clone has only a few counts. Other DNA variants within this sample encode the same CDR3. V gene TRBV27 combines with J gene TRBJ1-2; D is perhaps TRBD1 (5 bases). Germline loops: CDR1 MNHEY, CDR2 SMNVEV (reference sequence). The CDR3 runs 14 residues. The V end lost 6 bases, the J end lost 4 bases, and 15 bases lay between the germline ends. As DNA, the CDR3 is TGTGCCAGCAGCCTAACACCCAGGGTCTATGGCTACACCTTC. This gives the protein CASSLTPRVYGYTF.

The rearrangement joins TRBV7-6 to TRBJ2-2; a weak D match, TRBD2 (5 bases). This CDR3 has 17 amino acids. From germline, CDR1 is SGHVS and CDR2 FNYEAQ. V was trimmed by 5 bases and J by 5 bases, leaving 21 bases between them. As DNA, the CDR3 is TGTGCCAGCAGCCCAATTCGCGGGCCCGAGTTGACCGGGGAGCTGTTTTTT. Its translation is CASSPIRGPELTGELFF.

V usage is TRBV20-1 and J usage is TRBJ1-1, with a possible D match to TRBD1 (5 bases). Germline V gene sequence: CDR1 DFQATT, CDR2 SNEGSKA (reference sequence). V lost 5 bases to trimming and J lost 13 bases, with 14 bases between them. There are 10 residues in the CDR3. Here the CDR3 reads CSAGGGVDFF. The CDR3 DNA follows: TGCAGTGCTGGCGGGGGAGTAGATTTCTTT.

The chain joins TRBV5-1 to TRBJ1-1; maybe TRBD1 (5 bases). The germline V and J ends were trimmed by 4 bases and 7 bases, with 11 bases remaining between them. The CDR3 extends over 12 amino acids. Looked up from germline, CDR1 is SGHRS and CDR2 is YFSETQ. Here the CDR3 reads CASSHWGDEAFF. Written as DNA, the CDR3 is TGCGCCAGCAGCCACTGGGGGGATGAAGCTTTCTTT.

The CDR3, as DNA: TGTGCCGGTCCCACCTACAATGAGCAGTTCTTC. As protein: CAGPTYNEQFF. V is TRBV19 and J is TRBJ2-1, with no clear D. Germline CDR1 LNHDA, CDR2 SQIVND (reference sequence). Trimming cost V 11 bases and J 2 bases, with 7 bases left between them. CDR3 length: 11 residues. Full variable domain (outside the CDR3, taken from reference TRBV19 and TRBJ2-1): DGGITQSPKYLFRKEGQNVTLSCEQNLNHDAMYWYRQDPGQGLRLIYYSQIVNDFQKGDIAEGYSVSREKKESFPLTVTSAQKNPTAFYLCAGPTYNEQFFGPGTRLTVL.

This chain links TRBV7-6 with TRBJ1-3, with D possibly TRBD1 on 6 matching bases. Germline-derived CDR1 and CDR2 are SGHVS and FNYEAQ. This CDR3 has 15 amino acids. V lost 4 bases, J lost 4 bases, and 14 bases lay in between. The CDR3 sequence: CASSSPRGAGNTIYF. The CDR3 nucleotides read TGTGCCAGCAGCTCCCCCCGGGGGGCAGGAAACACCATATATTTT.

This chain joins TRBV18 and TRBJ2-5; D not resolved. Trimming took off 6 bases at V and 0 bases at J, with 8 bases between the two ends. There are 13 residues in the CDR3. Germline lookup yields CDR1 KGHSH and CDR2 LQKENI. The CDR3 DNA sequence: TGTGCCAGCTCCCCCACGTACCAAGAGACCCAGTACTTC. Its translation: CASSPTYQETQYF.

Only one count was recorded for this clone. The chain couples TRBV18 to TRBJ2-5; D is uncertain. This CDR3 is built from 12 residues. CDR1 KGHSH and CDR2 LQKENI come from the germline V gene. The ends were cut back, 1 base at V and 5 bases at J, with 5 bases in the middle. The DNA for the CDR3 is TGTGCCAGCTCACCACGAAGGGAGACCCAGTACTTC. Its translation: CASSPRRETQYF.

CDR3 loop: CASRSGTPSYNEQFF. The CDR3 coding sequence is TGTGCCAGCAGGAGCGGGACCCCGTCCTACAATGAGCAGTTCTTC. The chain is built from TRBV7-8 and TRBJ2-1; 7 bases line up with TRBD2. The V gene's germline CDR1 is SGHVS and CDR2 FQNEAQ. This CDR3 has 15 amino acids. Trimming removed 6 bases from V and 1 base from J; junction bases left unmatched: 6.

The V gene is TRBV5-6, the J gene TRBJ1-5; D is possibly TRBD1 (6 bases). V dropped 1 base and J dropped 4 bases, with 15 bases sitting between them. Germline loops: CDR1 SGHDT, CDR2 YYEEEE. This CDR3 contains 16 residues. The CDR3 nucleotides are TGTGCCAGCAGCTTGTTGGCCAGGGGAGGAAATCAGCCCCAGCATTTT. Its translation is CASSLLARGGNQPQHF. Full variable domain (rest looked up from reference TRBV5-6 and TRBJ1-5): DAGVTQSPTHLIKTRGQQVTLRCSPKSGHDTVSWYQQALGQGPQFIFQYYEEEERQRGNFPDRFSGHQFPNYSSELNVNALLLGDSALYLCASSLLARGGNQPQHFGDGTRLSIL.

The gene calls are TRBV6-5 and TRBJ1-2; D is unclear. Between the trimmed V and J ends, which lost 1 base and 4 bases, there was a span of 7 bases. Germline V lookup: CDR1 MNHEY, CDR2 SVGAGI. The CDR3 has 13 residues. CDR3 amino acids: CASSYFEGYGYTF. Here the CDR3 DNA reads TGTGCCAGCAGTTACTTTGAGGGCTATGGCTACACCTTC.

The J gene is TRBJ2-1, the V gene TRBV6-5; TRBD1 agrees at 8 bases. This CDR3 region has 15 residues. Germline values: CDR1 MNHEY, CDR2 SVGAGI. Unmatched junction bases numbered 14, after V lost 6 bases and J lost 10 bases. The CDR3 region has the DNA TGTGCCAGCAGCCAACCCGGACAGGGCGGCTTGGAGCAGTTCTTC. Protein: CASSQPGQGGLEQFF.

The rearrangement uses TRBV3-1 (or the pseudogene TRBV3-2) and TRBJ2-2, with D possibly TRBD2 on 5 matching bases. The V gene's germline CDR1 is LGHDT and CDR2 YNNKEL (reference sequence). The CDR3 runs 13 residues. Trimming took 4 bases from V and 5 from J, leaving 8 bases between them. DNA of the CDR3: TGTGCCAGCAGCCTAACTAGTACCGGGGAGCTGTTTTTT. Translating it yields CASSLTSTGELFF.

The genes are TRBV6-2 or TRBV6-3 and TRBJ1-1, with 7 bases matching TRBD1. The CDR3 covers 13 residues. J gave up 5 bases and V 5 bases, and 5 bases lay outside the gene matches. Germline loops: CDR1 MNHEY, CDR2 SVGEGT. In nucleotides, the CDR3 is TGTGCCAGCAGTGACAGGGTCGGGACTGAAGCTTTCTTT. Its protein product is CASSDRVGTEAFF.

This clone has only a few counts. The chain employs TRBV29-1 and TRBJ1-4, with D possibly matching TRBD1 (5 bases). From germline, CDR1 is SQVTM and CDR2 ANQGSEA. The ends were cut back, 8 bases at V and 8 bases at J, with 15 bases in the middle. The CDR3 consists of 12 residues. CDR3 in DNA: TGCAGCTCGGGGGTGGCGGGAGAAAAACTGTTTTTT. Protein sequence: CSSGVAGEKLFF.

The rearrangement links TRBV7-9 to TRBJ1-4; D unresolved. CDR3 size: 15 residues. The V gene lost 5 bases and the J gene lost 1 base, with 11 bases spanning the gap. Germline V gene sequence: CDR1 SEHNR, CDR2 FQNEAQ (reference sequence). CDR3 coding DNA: TGTGCCAGCAGCAAGGAATTGAGAACTAATGAAAAACTGTTTTTT. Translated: CASSKELRTNEKLFF.

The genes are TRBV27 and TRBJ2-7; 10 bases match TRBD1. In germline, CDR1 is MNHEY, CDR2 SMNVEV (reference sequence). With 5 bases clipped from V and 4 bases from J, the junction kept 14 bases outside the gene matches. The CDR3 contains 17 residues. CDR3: CASSGLGQGRRGYEQYF. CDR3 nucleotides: TGTGCCAGCAGTGGCCTGGGACAGGGGCGAAGAGGATACGAGCAGTACTTC.

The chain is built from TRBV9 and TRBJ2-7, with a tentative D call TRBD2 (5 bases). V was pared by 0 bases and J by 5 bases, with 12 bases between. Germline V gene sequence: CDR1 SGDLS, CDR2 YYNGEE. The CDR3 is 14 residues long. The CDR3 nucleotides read TGTGCCAGCAGCGTAGGTTCCAGGCGGGACGAGCAGTACTTC. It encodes CASSVGSRRDEQYF.